These 32 T cell receptor beta chains came from one sample sequenced in a study of blood T cell repertoires in COVID-19. Repertoires were generated with immunoSEQ multiplex PCR, while TCRdb's copy carries only in-frame clones and drops some. The data hold 150,000 to 200,000 clones, with about 88% observed a single time. Material: PBMCs or T cells enriched from blood (not recorded which). All receptors derive from a woman aged 18-29 years who had recovered from COVID-19.

The V call is TRBV28, the J call TRBJ2-2; D may be TRBD2 (6 bases). V lost 11 bases and J lost 2, with 15 bases in between. Germline V gene data show CDR1 as MDHEN and CDR2 as SYDVKM. The CDR3 sequence is 14 residues long. In DNA, the CDR3 is TGTGCCGGACGGGGGTCCCGCAACACCGGGGAGCTGTTTTTT. The encoded protein is CAGRGSRNTGELFF.

This chain joins TRBV5-4 and TRBJ2-2; weak D call: TRBD1 (6 bases). Germline V gives CDR1 SGHNT, CDR2 YYREEE (reference sequence). The ends were cut back, 1 base at V and 2 bases at J, with 9 bases in the middle. The CDR3 is 15 amino acids. Here the CDR3 reads CASSLRRGNTGELFF. CDR3 DNA sequence: TGTGCCAGCAGCTTGCGCAGGGGTAACACCGGGGAGCTGTTTTTT.

The chain carries TRBV27 and TRBJ2-3; D is perhaps TRBD2 (6 bases). The CDR3 has 14 amino acids. Germline V CDR1 and CDR2: MNHEY, SMNVEV (reference sequence). V was clipped by 7 bases and J by 4 bases, with 15 bases between them. The CDR3 DNA is TGTGCCAGCAAAGTGTTGCGGGGCGCAGATACGCAGTATTTT. This encodes CASKVLRGADTQYF.

This CDR3 reads CASSLYGTGVEKLFF. As DNA, the CDR3 is TGTGCCAGCAGCTTATACGGGACAGGGGTCGAAAAACTGTTTTTT. The V and J genes are TRBV7-9 and TRBJ1-4; TRBD1 agrees at 10 bases. Germline assignment: CDR1 SEHNR and CDR2 FQNEAQ (reference sequence). Losses at the gene ends were 2 bases for V and 8 bases for J; bases not matched to a gene: 5. CDR3 length: 15 residues.

This rearrangement joins TRBV5-5 to TRBJ2-7; D possibly corresponds to TRBD1 (5 bases). This CDR3 has 14 residues. Deletions cut 0 bases from V and 5 bases from J, with 12 bases between. CDR1 SGHKS and CDR2 YYEKEE come from the germline V gene (reference sequence). The CDR3 DNA reads TGTGCCAGCAGCTTGGTAGGGGTACTGAACGAGCAGTACTTC. Amino acid sequence: CASSLVGVLNEQYF.

V is TRBV2 and J is TRBJ2-3; the D is unclear. The germline gives CDR1 SNHLY, CDR2 FYNNEI. Trimming cost V 4 bases and J 1 base, with 12 bases left between them. The CDR3 spans 15 residues. The CDR3 sequence: CASSAGPRGTDTQYF. CDR3 coding DNA: TGTGCCAGCAGTGCGGGTCCTCGGGGCACAGATACGCAGTATTTT. The full variable domain, with the rest looked up from reference TRBV2 and TRBJ2-3, is EPEVTQTPSHQVTQMGQEVILRCVPISNHLYFYWYRQILGQKVEFLVSFYNNEISEKSEIFDDQFSVERPDGSNFTLKIRSTKLEDSAMYFCASSAGPRGTDTQYFGPGTRLTVL.

The V gene is TRBV19, the J gene TRBJ2-2; 7 bases match TRBD1. This CDR3 is 14 amino acids long. Trimming took 5 bases from V and 5 from J; bases not matched to a gene: 5. From germline, CDR1 is LNHDA and CDR2 SQIVND (reference sequence). The CDR3 is CASSARQGTGELFF. The DNA of the CDR3 is TGTGCCAGTAGTGCTAGACAGGGTACCGGGGAGCTGTTTTTT.

V and J are TRBV10-3 and TRBJ2-1; 7 bases fit TRBD2. CDR1 is ENHRY and CDR2 is SYGVKD in the germline V gene. The CDR3 sequence is 14 residues long. The ends lost 3 bases at V and 7 bases at J; junction bases unmatched: 6. The CDR3 region is CAISERAGANEQFF. Written as DNA, the CDR3 is TGTGCCATCAGTGAAAGGGCGGGAGCTAATGAGCAGTTCTTC.

In regard to this clone: One end of the junction does not line up with germline, which may come from a read error. The rearrangement links TRBV7-7 to TRBJ2-1, with 10 bases lining up with TRBD2. The CDR3 consists of 15 residues. Germline CDR1 SSHAT, CDR2 FNYEAQ (reference sequence). CDR3 residues: CASSPLAGLYNEQFF. CDR3 coding DNA: TGTGCTAGCAGCCCACTAGCGGGACTATACAATGAGCAGTTCTTC.

This clone was seen just once. J is TRBJ2-7 and V is TRBV28; D not resolved. Between the trimmed V and J ends, which lost 3 bases and 9 bases, there was a span of 12 bases. The CDR3 is made up of 12 amino acids. The germline V gene encodes CDR1 MDHEN and CDR2 SYDVKM. The CDR3 region has the DNA TGTGCCAGCAGTTTTTCCCTTAGCTGGCAGTACTTC. Protein: CASSFSLSWQYF.

This clone is a singleton in its sample. The chain couples TRBV5-3 to TRBJ2-7; 12 bases map to TRBD2. TRBV5-3 is designated an ORF whose function remains uncertain. The V gene end was trimmed by 3 bases and the J gene end by 2 bases; junction bases not matched to a gene: 12. This CDR3 is 18 amino acids long. The CDR3 bases are TGTGCCAGAAGCTCCCGGACTAGCGGGACTCTGGCAACCTACGAGCAGTACTTC. As protein: CARSSRTSGTLATYEQYF.

J is TRBJ2-7 and V is TRBV6-5; perhaps TRBD1 as D (6 bases). Germline loops: CDR1 MNHEY, CDR2 SVGAGI. Trimming shortened V by 8 bases and J by 0 bases, and 11 bases separated the two germline ends. The CDR3 extends over 13 amino acids. The CDR3 region has the DNA TGTGCCAGCGGAAGGACAGACTCCTACGAGCAGTACTTC. This encodes CASGRTDSYEQYF.

V is TRBV9 and J is TRBJ1-2; the match to TRBD1 covers 10 bases. Looked up from germline, CDR1 is SGDLS and CDR2 is YYNGEE. V lost 3 bases and J lost 4; bases outside the gene matches: 6. The CDR3 length is 15 residues. The chain's CDR3 is CASSGVRDRGYGYTF. As DNA, the CDR3 is TGTGCCAGCAGCGGGGTCCGGGACAGGGGCTATGGCTACACCTTC.

The chain couples TRBV18 to TRBJ1-4; 7 bases are a match to TRBD1. Germline V gene lookup returns CDR1 KGHSH and CDR2 LQKENI. Trimming took 6 bases from V and 8 from J; bases not matched to a gene: 9. This CDR3 region has 14 residues. CDR3 region: CASSRGQAGEKLFF. The CDR3 DNA sequence: TGTGCCAGCTCCCGCGGACAGGCAGGAGAAAAACTGTTTTTT.

The CDR3 sequence: CASSPGGQGGQDGYTF. The CDR3 nucleotides read TGTGCCAGCAGCCCGGGAGGACAGGGGGGGCAAGATGGCTACACCTTC. This chain links TRBV28 with TRBJ1-2; 10 nucleotides line up with TRBD1. This CDR3 is built from 16 residues. V trimming: 6 bases; J trimming: 6 bases; junction bases outside the gene matches: 13. The germline CDR1 and CDR2 sequences are MDHEN and SYDVKM.

This clone came up once. The CDR3 DNA sequence: TGTGCCAGCAGCTTGGACAGCGATGAGCAGTTCTTC. It yields the protein CASSLDSDEQFF. The genes are TRBV7-3 and TRBJ2-1, with a tentative D call TRBD1 (6 bases). The germline V gene has CDR1 SGHTA and CDR2 FQGTGA. The CDR3 totals 12 residues. V lost 3 bases and J 8 bases, leaving 8 bases between the germline ends.

Comments on this clone: At one end, the junction sequence differs from germline, possibly due to a read error. The chain links TRBV6-5 to TRBJ2-7, with a possible D match to TRBD2 (6 bases). The germline gives CDR1 MNHEY, CDR2 SVGAGI. The CDR3 totals 13 residues. This CDR3 is CASSYSMSGALHF. The CDR3 nucleotides are TGTGCCAGCAGTTACTCGATGTCGGGAGCCCTCCACTTC.

This clone turned up a few times. This chain joins TRBV2 and TRBJ1-1; no reliable D call. From germline, CDR1 is SNHLY and CDR2 FYNNEI. Deletions cut 3 bases from V and 7 bases from J, with 12 bases between. The CDR3 extends over 13 amino acids. The CDR3 is CASSEGWADEAFF. CDR3 bases: TGTGCCAGCAGTGAGGGTTGGGCAGATGAAGCTTTCTTT.

The chain joins TRBV5-4 to TRBJ2-5; 11 nucleotides align to TRBD1. The V gene's germline CDR1 is SGHNT and CDR2 YYREEE (reference sequence). The V gene end was trimmed by 5 bases and the J gene end by 4 bases; junction bases not matched to a gene: 7. This CDR3 has 15 amino acids. The CDR3 DNA sequence: TGTGCCAGCAGTCGGGACAGGGGGTCGGTAGAGACCCAGTACTTC. It yields the protein CASSRDRGSVETQYF.

The chain carries TRBV4-1 and TRBJ1-3, with D perhaps TRBD1 (5 bases). Germline CDR1 MGHRA, CDR2 YSYEKL. Trimming stripped 1 base from V and 0 bases from J, with 13 bases between. This CDR3 spans 17 amino acids. CDR3: CASSQVQVGGSGNTIYF. In DNA, the CDR3 is TGCGCCAGCAGCCAAGTCCAGGTCGGGGGCTCTGGAAACACCATATATTTT.

This rearrangement joins TRBV28 to TRBJ2-7; 10 positions agree with TRBD2. CDR3 length: 14 amino acids. V shed 6 bases, J shed 6 bases, and the junction held 8 bases outside the gene matches. Germline V gene lookup returns CDR1 MDHEN and CDR2 SYDVKM. CDR3: CASRQAGGPGEQYF. In DNA, the CDR3 is TGTGCCAGCAGGCAAGCGGGAGGGCCAGGCGAGCAGTACTTC.

Comments on this clone: Other nucleotide sequences in the sample specify the same CDR3. J is TRBJ2-1 and V is TRBV27; no firm D call. The germline V gene encodes CDR1 MNHEY and CDR2 SMNVEV (reference sequence). CDR3 size: 16 residues. The V end was cut by 2 bases, the J end by 1 base, with 12 bases between. CDR3 DNA: TGTGCCAGCAGTTTAATCGGGTTCGGGTCCTACAATGAGCAGTTCTTC. It encodes CASSLIGFGSYNEQFF.

The J gene is TRBJ2-3, the V gene TRBV4-2, with 7 bases matching TRBD2. There are 18 residues in the CDR3. Germline V gene lookup returns CDR1 LGHNA and CDR2 YNFKEQ. The trim removed 1 base at V and 1 base at J, leaving 11 bases unmatched. The CDR3 reads CASSQVSRGGSGTDTQYF. Written as DNA, the CDR3 is TGTGCCAGCAGCCAAGTTTCTCGTGGCGGGAGCGGCACAGATACGCAGTATTTT.

The CDR3 region has the DNA TGTGCCAGCAGCTTAAGGGGGACGCTACCGCTTGGGACAGATACGCAGTATTTT. It codes for CASSLRGTLPLGTDTQYF. This chain connects TRBV11-2 to TRBJ2-3, with a possible D match to TRBD1 (6 bases). The CDR3 extends over 18 amino acids. The V gene lost 2 bases and the J gene lost 3 bases, with 21 bases spanning the gap. Germline loops: CDR1 SGHAT, CDR2 FQNNGV.

The chain couples TRBV27 to TRBJ2-7; 9 bases match TRBD1. The V segment lost 3 bases and the J segment 6 bases; nucleotides outside the gene matches: 6. Germline CDR1 MNHEY, CDR2 SMNVEV (reference sequence). This CDR3 spans 14 amino acids. The CDR3 nucleotides are TGTGCCAGCAGTTTTCTGGGACAGGGAGGCGAGCAGTACTTC. Translation: CASSFLGQGGEQYF.

The rearrangement joins TRBV19 to TRBJ2-5; TRBD2 aligns across 13 bases. In germline, CDR1 is LNHDA, CDR2 SQIVND (reference sequence). The V segment lost 4 bases and the J segment 4 bases; nucleotides outside the gene matches: 6. There are 16 residues in the CDR3. CDR3 residues: CASSKTSGRALETQYF. The CDR3 DNA reads TGTGCCAGTAGTAAAACTAGCGGGAGGGCCTTAGAGACCCAGTACTTC. The full variable domain, with the rest looked up from reference TRBV19 and TRBJ2-5, is DGGITQSPKYLFRKEGQNVTLSCEQNLNHDAMYWYRQDPGQGLRLIYYSQIVNDFQKGDIAEGYSVSREKKESFPLTVTSAQKNPTAFYLCASSKTSGRALETQYFGPGTRLLVL.

This chain uses TRBV11-3 with TRBJ2-3, with D hard to call. CDR3 length: 14 residues. Germline assignment: CDR1 SGHNT and CDR2 YENEEA. V lost 5 bases and J lost 6, with 15 bases in between. The CDR3 is CASSPGSFGDTQYF. The CDR3 DNA is TGTGCCAGCAGCCCCGGTAGCTTTGGGGATACGCAGTATTTT. Complete variable domain (other parts from reference TRBV11-3 and TRBJ2-3): EAGVVQSPRYKIIEKKQPVAFWCNPISGHNTLYWYLQNLGQGPELLIRYENEEAVDDSQLPKDRFSAERLKGVDSTLKIQPAELGDSAVYLCASSPGSFGDTQYFGPGTRLTVL.

The chain uses TRBV19 and TRBJ1-2; a weak D match, TRBD1 (5 bases). This CDR3 is built from 14 residues. Germline V CDR1 and CDR2: LNHDA, SQIVND (reference sequence). Trimming removed 3 bases from V and 8 bases from J, with 16 bases in between. The chain's CDR3 is CASSINFRDLGYTF. CDR3 bases: TGTGCCAGTAGTATTAACTTCAGGGATTTGGGCTACACCTTC.

The genes are TRBV5-6 and TRBJ1-6; 7 positions agree with TRBD1. This CDR3 has 14 residues. CDR1 SGHDT and CDR2 YYEEEE come from the germline V gene. V was clipped by 2 bases and J by 7 bases; unmatched bases: 3. CDR3 sequence (DNA): TGTGCCAGCAGCTTCGGGACAGTAAATTCACCCCTCCACTTT. It translates to CASSFGTVNSPLHF.

The chain is built from TRBV28 and TRBJ2-7, with 9 bases identical to TRBD2. Unmatched junction bases numbered 3, after V lost 8 bases and J lost 7 bases. The CDR3 is 11 amino acids. CDR1 is MDHEN, CDR2 SYDVKM, per germline. The CDR3 region is CASRLAGEQYF. In DNA, the CDR3 is TGTGCCAGCCGTCTAGCGGGAGAGCAGTACTTC.

V and J are TRBV12-5 and TRBJ2-7, with 10 bases aligning to TRBD2. The V gene end was trimmed by 7 bases and the J gene end by 0 bases; junction bases not matched to a gene: 9. Looked up from germline, CDR1 is LGHNT and CDR2 is FRNRAP. CDR3 length: 16 amino acids. The CDR3 DNA reads as TGTGCTAGTGCTAGCGGGGGAATTTATAGCTCCTACGAGCAGTACTTC. Protein product: CASASGGIYSSYEQYF.

CDR3 DNA sequence: TGTGCCAGCTCACCCTGGACAGGGGCGGACACCGGGGAGCTGTTTTTT. This translates into CASSPWTGADTGELFF. The chain couples TRBV18 to TRBJ2-2, with 9 bases aligning to TRBD1. The V and J ends lost 3 bases and 3 bases, in that order; junction bases with no gene match: 5. Germline V gene lookup returns CDR1 KGHSH and CDR2 LQKENI. CDR3 length: 16 amino acids.